Shown below are 15 T cell receptor beta chains from a single sample sequenced in a study of cytomegalovirus exposure and HLA in healthy donors. With 60 Vbeta and 13 Jbeta primers, the PCR was carried out. Repertoires were generated with immunoSEQ multiplex PCR, while TCRdb's copy carries only in-frame clones and drops some. The data hold around 190,000 clones, with 85% to 90% observed a single time. The sample comprised PBMCs. These receptor sequences come from a woman under 30 in good health and CMV-seronegative.

The chain links TRBV2 to TRBJ2-1; a possible D gene is TRBD2 (5 bases). This CDR3 contains 13 residues. V lost 5 bases to trimming and J lost 8 bases, with 13 bases between them. Germline-derived CDR1 and CDR2 are SNHLY and FYNNEI. The CDR3 sequence is CASSRIEEDEQFF. The CDR3, as DNA: TGTGCCAGCAGTAGAATAGAGGAGGATGAGCAGTTCTTC.

This chain uses TRBV6-6 with TRBJ2-5; 7 nucleotides line up with TRBD2. Germline V gene sequence: CDR1 MNHNY, CDR2 SVGAGI (reference sequence). The CDR3 loop spans 14 amino acids. With V trimmed by 5 bases and J by 7 bases, 10 bases remained unmatched. The CDR3 loop is CASSTPSGSVTQYF. CDR3 sequence (DNA): TGTGCCAGCAGTACCCCTAGCGGTTCGGTGACCCAGTACTTC.

The chain combines TRBV4-1 with TRBJ2-3; D might be TRBD2 (6 bases). The CDR3 is 18 residues long. From germline, CDR1 is MGHRA and CDR2 YSYEKL. Trimming stripped 1 base from V and 3 bases from J, with 20 bases between. In DNA form, the CDR3 reads TGCGCCAGCAGCCAAGGACGACCGGGAGCGAAGAGAACAGATACGCAGTATTTT. Its translation: CASSQGRPGAKRTDTQYF.

This clone was observed a single time. The chain employs TRBV28 and TRBJ2-3; TRBD1 matches 9 bases. This CDR3 has 14 amino acids. The V gene's germline CDR1 is MDHEN and CDR2 SYDVKM. V lost 7 bases, J lost 5 bases, and 7 bases stayed unmatched. This CDR3 is CASNGQGSLDTQYF. CDR3 nucleotides: TGTGCCAGCAATGGACAGGGGTCCTTAGATACGCAGTATTTT.

The chain uses TRBV5-8 and TRBJ2-2, with TRBD2 matching 13 bases. Germline V lookup: CDR1 SGHTS, CDR2 YDEGEE. The CDR3 runs 15 residues. Trimming cost V 3 bases and J 5 bases; bases outside gene matches: 1. This CDR3 reads CASSWTSGGTGELFF. The CDR3 DNA reads as TGTGCCAGCAGCTGGACTAGCGGGGGTACCGGGGAGCTGTTTTTT.

V and J are TRBV7-9 and TRBJ2-6, with D possibly matching TRBD1 (6 bases). Trimming shortened V by 4 bases and J by 4 bases, and 17 bases separated the two germline ends. This CDR3 is built from 17 residues. Germline V CDR1 and CDR2: SEHNR, FQNEAQ (reference sequence). For the CDR3, the DNA is TGTGCCAGCAGCTCCAGGGGATTTGGGACAGGGGCCAACGTCCTGACTTTC. It specifies CASSSRGFGTGANVLTF.

The chain recombines TRBV2 with TRBJ2-7, with 7 nucleotides matching TRBD1. The CDR3 runs to 13 residues. Looked up from germline, CDR1 is SNHLY and CDR2 is FYNNEI. With V trimmed by 7 bases and J by 3 bases, 6 bases remained unmatched. DNA for the CDR3: TGTGCCAGCACCATTGACAGGGACTACGAGCAGTACTTC. Translation: CASTIDRDYEQYF.

The genes are TRBV9 and TRBJ2-2; 11 nucleotides align to TRBD2. After removal of 3 bases from V and 8 bases from J, the junction contained 9 bases not matched to a gene. The CDR3 extends over 16 amino acids. Per the germline V gene, CDR1 is SGDLS and CDR2 is YYNGEE. CDR3: CASSETSGTSWGELFF. The CDR3, as DNA: TGTGCCAGCAGCGAGACTAGCGGGACGTCTTGGGGGGAGCTGTTTTTT.

V usage is TRBV2 and J usage is TRBJ1-1; D gene uncertain. Germline lookup yields CDR1 SNHLY and CDR2 FYNNEI. This CDR3 spans 13 amino acids. The ends were cut back, 6 bases at V and 1 base at J, with 9 bases in the middle. The CDR3 loop reads CASRAVENTEAFF. CDR3 DNA: TGTGCCAGCAGGGCGGTAGAGAACACTGAAGCTTTCTTT.

V and J are TRBV28 and TRBJ1-1; unclear D gene. Per the germline V gene, CDR1 is MDHEN and CDR2 is SYDVKM. Trimming left V 6 bases short and J 0 bases short, with 5 bases between. This CDR3 has 12 residues. The CDR3 reads CASRFMNTEAFF. CDR3 coding DNA: TGTGCCAGCAGGTTCATGAACACTGAAGCTTTCTTT.

The chain joins TRBV11-2 to TRBJ1-1; weak D call: TRBD1 (6 bases). The germline V gene has CDR1 SGHAT and CDR2 FQNNGV. The V end was cut by 1 base, the J end by 5 bases, with 14 bases between. This CDR3 has 15 residues. CDR3 amino acids: CASSLGTAGETEAFF. CDR3 bases: TGTGCCAGCAGCTTAGGGACAGCCGGGGAAACTGAAGCTTTCTTT.

The table lists this clone with a count of one. Here the CDR3 reads CASSPGGGGSGYTF. The CDR3, as DNA: TGTGCCAGCAGTCCCGGGGGGGGAGGGTCTGGCTACACCTTC. V and J are TRBV6-6 and TRBJ1-2; possible D gene TRBD1, 5 bases. The germline V gene encodes CDR1 MNHNY and CDR2 SVGAGI (reference sequence). This CDR3 is 14 amino acids long. V was trimmed by 5 bases and J by 7 bases, leaving 17 bases between them.

The V gene is TRBV6-5, the J gene TRBJ1-2; TRBD1 aligns across 7 bases. CDR3 length: 13 residues. The V gene's germline CDR1 is MNHEY and CDR2 SVGAGI. Germline trimming cut 5 bases from V and 8 bases from J; bases unmatched to any gene: 8. The CDR3 sequence is CASSRDSVGGYTF. The CDR3 bases are TGTGCCAGCAGTCGGGACAGTGTTGGCGGCTACACCTTC.

The chain uses TRBV9 and TRBJ1-1, with D hard to call. The germline CDR1 and CDR2 sequences are SGDLS and YYNGEE. The CDR3 length is 15 residues. Trimming shortened V by 0 bases and J by 4 bases, and 13 bases separated the two germline ends. DNA of the CDR3: TGTGCCAGCAGCGTAGGGTCTTCCCCGGGCACTGAAGCTTTCTTT. This gives the protein CASSVGSSPGTEAFF.

This chain links TRBV19 with TRBJ2-5; TRBD1 aligns across 9 bases. J lost 4 bases, V lost 3 bases, and 15 bases had no gene match. Per the germline V gene, CDR1 is LNHDA and CDR2 is SQIVND (reference sequence). CDR3 size: 18 residues. The CDR3 DNA sequence: TGTGCCAGTAGTATGCGGGTTGGCGTGGACAGGGGAAGAGAGACCCAGTACTTC. It yields the protein CASSMRVGVDRGRETQYF.